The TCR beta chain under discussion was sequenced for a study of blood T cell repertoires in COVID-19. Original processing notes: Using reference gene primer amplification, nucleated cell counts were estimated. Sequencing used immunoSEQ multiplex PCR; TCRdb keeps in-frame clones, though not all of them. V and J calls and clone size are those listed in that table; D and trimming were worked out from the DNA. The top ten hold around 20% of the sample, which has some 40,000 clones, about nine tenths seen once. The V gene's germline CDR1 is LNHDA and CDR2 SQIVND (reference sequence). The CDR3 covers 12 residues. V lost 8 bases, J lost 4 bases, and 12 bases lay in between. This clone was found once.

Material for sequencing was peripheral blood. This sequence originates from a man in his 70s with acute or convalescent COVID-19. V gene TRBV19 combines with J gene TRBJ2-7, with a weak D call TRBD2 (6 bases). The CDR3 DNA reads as TGTGCCAGTGGAGGGACGGAGTACGAGCAGTACTTC. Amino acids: CASGGTEYEQYF.